This TCR beta chain was documented in a study of graft-versus-host responses after intestinal transplantation. Whole-study context: Those transplanted obtained multivisceral, liver-intestinal, or isolated intestinal grafts. The recipients all started with anti-thymocyte globulin induction and then took tacrolimus and steroids for about 3 years.

Overall study findings and caveats: Allografts of one patient group, those with graft-donor T cell macrochimerism, had high graft-versus-host to host-versus-graft clonal ratios.

A word on this clone: Its antigen remains unknown.

Per germline, CDR1 SQVTM and CDR2 ANQGSEA. V lost 2 bases to trimming and J lost 4 bases; unmatched junction nucleotides: 9. The CDR3 runs to 16 residues. Using immunoSEQ multiplex PCR, the repertoire was profiled, and TCRdb retains in-frame clones only, with some absent. The sample records roughly 120,000 clones, around 95% being singletons. The chain joins TRBV29-1 to TRBJ2-3, with 10 bases that match TRBD2. Sequencing was performed on unstimulated CD8+ T cells sorted from spleen or lymph node cells, taken before intestinal transplant. This TCR came from a human donor who received an intestinal transplant. The CDR3 sequence: CSVEIGAGGVSDTQYF. The CDR3, as DNA: TGCAGCGTTGAAATTGGAGCGGGAGGGGTCTCAGATACGCAGTATTTT.